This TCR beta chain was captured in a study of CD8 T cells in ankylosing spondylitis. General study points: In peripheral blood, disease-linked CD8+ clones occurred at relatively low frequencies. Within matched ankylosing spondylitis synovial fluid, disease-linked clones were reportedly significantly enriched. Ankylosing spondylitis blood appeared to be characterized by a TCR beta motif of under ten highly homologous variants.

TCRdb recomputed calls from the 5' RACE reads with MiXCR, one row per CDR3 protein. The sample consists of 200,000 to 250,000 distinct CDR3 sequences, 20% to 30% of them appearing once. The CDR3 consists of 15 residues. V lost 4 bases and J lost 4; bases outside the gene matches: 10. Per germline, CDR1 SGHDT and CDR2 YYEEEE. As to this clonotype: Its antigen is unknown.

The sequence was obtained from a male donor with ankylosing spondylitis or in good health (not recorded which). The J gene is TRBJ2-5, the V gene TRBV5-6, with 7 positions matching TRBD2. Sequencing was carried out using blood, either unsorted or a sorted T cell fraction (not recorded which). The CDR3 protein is CASSRSPGRAETQYF. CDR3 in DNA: TGTGCCAGCAGCCGCTCTCCAGGGAGGGCAGAGACCCAGTACTTC.